This is a list of T cell receptor beta chains from one sample in a study of cytomegalovirus exposure and HLA in healthy donors. TCRdb's copy holds only in-frame clones and misses some; the assay was immunoSEQ multiplex PCR. The table has about 120,000 clones, roughly 15% seen once. Sample: PBMCs. These receptors all come from a female donor in good health and CMV-seropositive. CDR3s include the opening cysteine and the closing phenylalanine or tryptophan. D genes are given only for firm matches. Clone sizes are given selectively: once, few, many, or a class where the clone is expanded.

TRBJ2-1	TRBV6-1	.	TRBD2	CASTWRGGGYNEQFF	TGTGCCAGCACTTGGCGGGGGGGCGGCTACAATGAGCAGTTCTTC
TRBJ1-1	TRBV5-6	few	.	CASSLSQGITEAFF	TGTGCCAGCAGCTTGTCCCAGGGTATCACTGAAGCTTTCTTT
TRBJ1-1	TRBV6-1	few	.	CASSDPPPGTEAFF	TGTGCCAGCAGCGACCCTCCCCCGGGCACTGAAGCTTTCTTT
TRBJ2-3	TRBV18	.	.	CASSPYPDTQYF	TGTGCCAGCTCACCGTATCCGGATACGCAGTATTTT
TRBJ1-2	TRBV5-5	.	.	CASSLDFLANYGYTF	TGTGCCAGCAGCTTGGACTTTCTAGCTAACTATGGCTACACCTTC
TRBJ1-1	TRBV7-9	.	TRBD1	CASSRDRGYGRIEAFF	TGTGCCAGCAGCCGGGACAGGGGCTACGGTAGGATTGAAGCTTTCTTT
TRBJ2-3	TRBV5-1	.	TRBD2	CASSSSGALVGDTQYF	TGCGCCAGCAGCTCCAGCGGGGCCCTAGTGGGAGATACGCAGTATTTT
TRBJ2-7	TRBV30	.	TRBD1	CAWSVGGTGTYEQYF	TGTGCCTGGAGTGTTGGGGGGACAGGGACCTACGAGCAGTACTTC
TRBJ2-1	TRBV21-1	.	.	CASSKADRPRGQFF	TGTGCCAGCAGCAAAGCGGACAGGCCCAGGGGGCAGTTCTTC
TRBJ2-7	TRBV15	.	.	CATSRSTGSFYEQYF	TGTGCCACCAGCAGGTCTACCGGGAGTTTCTACGAGCAGTACTTC
TRBJ1-5	TRBV15	few	.	CATSRRGGGNQPQHF	TGTGCCACCAGCAGAAGGGGAGGAGGCAATCAGCCCCAGCATTTT
TRBJ2-7	TRBV2	few	.	CASRVTRFSYEQYF	TGTGCCAGCAGAGTTACTAGGTTTTCCTACGAGCAGTACTTC
TRBJ1-1	TRBV18	few	TRBD1	CASSTQGASTEAFF	TGTGCCAGCTCAACGCAGGGGGCGAGCACTGAAGCTTTCTTT
TRBJ1-2	TRBV7-8	few	.	CASSLGRGGGYTF	TGTGCCAGCAGCTTGGGGAGGGGAGGGGGCTACACCTTC
TRBJ1-2	TRBV6-5	few	.	CASSKDKNYGYTF	TGTGCCAGCAGTAAGGACAAAAACTATGGCTACACCTTC
TRBJ2-2	TRBV2	few	.	CASTARAGTTGELFF	TGTGCCAGCACGGCCAGGGCGGGAACCACCGGGGAGCTGTTTTTT
TRBJ1-2	TRBV10-3	.	TRBD1	CAISYPTTGNYGYTF	TGTGCCATCAGTTACCCGACGACAGGGAACTATGGCTACACCTTC
TRBJ1-3	TRBV27	few	.	CASSFPSSGNTIYF	TGTGCCAGCAGTTTTCCCAGCTCTGGAAACACCATATATTTT
TRBJ2-3	TRBV28	.	.	CASVTLRRGTDTQYF	TGTGCCAGCGTTACCTTACGCAGGGGCACAGATACGCAGTATTTT
TRBJ1-1	TRBV11-2	.	.	CASSPRGGENTEAFF	TGTGCCAGCAGCCCGCGAGGGGGTGAGAACACTGAAGCTTTCTTT
TRBJ2-7	TRBV7-9	.	.	CASSPPSGSEQYF	TGTGCCAGCAGCCCCCCATCGGGGAGCGAGCAGTACTTC
TRBJ2-3	TRBV5-1	few	TRBD2	CASSFLAGGPDTQYF	TGCGCCAGCAGCTTCCTAGCGGGAGGCCCCGATACGCAGTATTTT
TRBJ1-4	TRBV4-3	few	.	CASREEWGANEKLFF	TGCGCCAGCAGGGAGGAATGGGGGGCTAATGAAAAACTGTTTTTT
TRBJ2-1	TRBV9	.	.	CASSVVGGYNEQFF	TGTGCCAGCAGCGTAGTAGGGGGCTACAATGAGCAGTTCTTC
TRBJ1-5	TRBV4-3	.	TRBD1	CASSGDRGQPQHF	TGCGCCAGCAGTGGGGACAGGGGCCAGCCCCAGCATTTT
TRBJ1-1	TRBV12-5	.	TRBD1	CASGPGTGNTEAFF	TGTGCTAGTGGTCCCGGGACAGGCAACACTGAAGCTTTCTTT
TRBJ1-4	TRBV27	few	.	CASSLLGRGTNEKLFF	TGTGCCAGCAGTTTACTGGGGAGAGGGACTAATGAAAAACTGTTTTTT
TRBJ1-2	TRBV27	few	.	CASSTGSGYGYTF	TGTGCCAGCAGCACAGGGTCAGGATATGGCTACACCTTC
TRBJ2-7	TRBV5-4	.	.	CASSLYRGSYEQYF	TGTGCCAGCAGCTTGTATCGCGGATCCTACGAGCAGTACTTC
TRBJ2-1	TRBV10-3	.	.	CAISESWASDHNEQFF	TGTGCCATCAGTGAGTCCTGGGCTAGCGACCACAATGAGCAGTTCTTC
TRBJ2-3	TRBV7-2	.	.	CASSLVRPDTQYF	TGTGCCAGCAGCTTAGTGAGGCCAGATACGCAGTATTTT
TRBJ2-7	TRBV29-1	.	TRBD1	CSVEGGQGVEQYF	TGCAGCGTTGAAGGGGGTCAGGGGGTCGAGCAGTACTTC
TRBJ1-1	TRBV27	.	.	CASSFGPLPGTPEAFF	TGTGCCAGCAGTTTTGGCCCTCTACCTGGGACTCCTGAAGCTTTCTTT
TRBJ1-3	TRBV6-1	.	.	CASRVTGYSGNTIYF	TGTGCCAGCAGAGTTACAGGCTACTCTGGAAACACCATATATTTT
TRBJ1-1	TRBV7-2	.	.	CASSLREPNTEAFF	TGTGCCAGCAGCTTGCGGGAGCCGAACACTGAAGCTTTCTTT
TRBJ1-2	TRBV15	few	.	CATSITGMQGYTF	TGTGCCACCAGCATTACAGGTATGCAGGGCTACACCTTC
TRBJ2-5	TRBV28	.	TRBD2	CASTTSGKETQYF	TGTGCCAGCACGACTAGCGGAAAAGAGACCCAGTACTTC
TRBJ2-3	TRBV5-1	few	.	CASSSGGWRGTDTQYF	TGCGCCAGCAGCTCTGGCGGGTGGAGAGGCACAGATACGCAGTATTTT
TRBJ2-7	TRBV27	few	.	CASSPTLRRAYDEQYF	TGTGCCAGCAGCCCTACTCTCCGGCGGGCCTATGACGAGCAGTACTTC
TRBJ1-2	TRBV2	few	TRBD1	CASTQQGAWVGYTF	TGTGCCAGCACCCAACAGGGGGCCTGGGTTGGCTACACCTTC
TRBJ2-7	TRBV10-2	few	TRBD1	CASSGDPGQGARSYYEQYF	TGCGCCAGCAGTGGGGATCCGGGACAGGGGGCCAGGAGTTATTACGAGCAGTACTTC
TRBJ2-7	TRBV7-9	few	.	CASSLRAGPYEQYF	TGTGCCAGCAGCTTAAGGGCGGGGCCCTACGAGCAGTACTTC